Below, 32 T cell receptor beta chains from the same sample are listed, as sequenced in a study of blood T cell repertoires in COVID-19. Sequencing was performed with immunoSEQ multiplex PCR; in TCRdb, only in-frame clones are kept and a portion is missing. Among about 150,000 clones listed, approximately 87% were seen once. The specimen was PBMCs or T cells enriched from blood (not recorded which). These receptors originate from a woman aged 50 to 65 who had recovered from COVID-19.

The chain employs TRBV4-3 and TRBJ1-1, with 9 nucleotides matching TRBD1. This CDR3 has 15 residues. J gave up 5 bases and V 5 bases, and 9 bases lay outside the gene matches. Germline CDR1 is LGHNA and CDR2 is YSLEER. The CDR3 bases are TGCGCCAGCAGCGAACCGGGACAGGGTTTTACTGAAGCTTTCTTT. This encodes CASSEPGQGFTEAFF.

On this clone: The sample has other DNA sequences that encode this CDR3 too. The chain uses TRBV6-2 or TRBV6-3 and TRBJ1-2; a weak D match, TRBD1 (6 bases). V lost 0 bases, J lost 2 bases, and 7 bases lay in between. The CDR3 extends over 14 amino acids. From germline, CDR1 is MNHEY and CDR2 SVGEGT. The CDR3 loop is CASSYSTGNYGYTF. Written as DNA, the CDR3 is TGTGCCAGCAGTTACTCAACAGGGAACTATGGCTACACCTTC.

The rearrangement uses TRBV9 and TRBJ1-6; 10 positions match TRBD1. V lost 9 bases, J lost 5 bases, and 17 bases stayed unmatched. The CDR3 has 18 amino acids. From germline, CDR1 is SGDLS and CDR2 YYNGEE. CDR3 amino acids: CATLAGTGVSPNNSPLHF. As DNA, the CDR3 is TGTGCCACTTTAGCCGGGACAGGGGTGTCCCCCAATAATTCACCCCTCCACTTT. Combining the CDR3 with reference TRBV9 and TRBJ1-6 gives the whole variable domain DSGVTQTPKHLITATGQRVTLRCSPRSGDLSVYWYQQSLDQGLQFLIQYYNGEERAKGNILERFSAQQFPDLHSELNLSSLELGDSALYFCATLAGTGVSPNNSPLHFGNGTRLTVT.

The rearrangement uses TRBV19 and TRBJ1-1; no firm D call. V shed 3 bases and J shed 2 bases, with 10 bases lying between them. The CDR3 extends over 14 amino acids. Germline loops: CDR1 LNHDA, CDR2 SQIVND (reference sequence). CDR3 in amino acids: CASSMHTLNTEAFF. The DNA for the CDR3 is TGTGCCAGTAGTATGCACACCCTTAACACTGAAGCTTTCTTT.

This chain links TRBV11-3 with TRBJ2-3, with D perhaps matching TRBD2 (7 bases). Germline loops: CDR1 SGHNT, CDR2 YENEEA. V was trimmed by 5 bases and J by 3 bases, leaving 15 bases between them. This CDR3 spans 15 amino acids. The CDR3 region has the DNA TGTGCCAGCAGCCCGGGGGGCCTAGAGACAGATACGCAGTATTTT. It encodes CASSPGGLETDTQYF.

The V and J genes are TRBV5-6 and TRBJ2-5; the match to TRBD2 covers 10 bases. Germline V gene lookup returns CDR1 SGHDT and CDR2 YYEEEE. The CDR3 spans 17 residues. V trimming: 4 bases; J trimming: 3 bases; junction bases outside the gene matches: 12. The CDR3 region is CASSPPVSGGPEETQYF. The CDR3 nucleotides read TGTGCCAGCAGCCCCCCCGTTAGCGGGGGGCCGGAAGAGACCCAGTACTTC.

The rearrangement links TRBV7-9 to TRBJ2-4; the match to TRBD1 covers 10 bases. The V gene end was trimmed by 4 bases and the J gene end by 7 bases; junction bases not matched to a gene: 4. The CDR3 runs to 14 residues. Germline V CDR1 and CDR2: SEHNR, FQNEAQ (reference sequence). CDR3 coding DNA: TGTGCCAGCAGCTCCGGACAGGGGGTCAACATTCAGTACTTC. Amino acids: CASSSGQGVNIQYF.

CDR3 DNA sequence: TGTGCCAGCAGCCAAGCGGGGGGGCGGGATACGCAGTATTTT. Amino acid sequence: CASSQAGGRDTQYF. V is TRBV3-1 (or the pseudogene TRBV3-2) and J is TRBJ2-3; 8 positions agree with TRBD2. The CDR3 runs to 14 residues. CDR1 LGHDT and CDR2 YNNKEL come from the germline V gene (reference sequence). Trimming took 1 base from V and 6 from J; bases not matched to a gene: 3.

Here the CDR3 DNA reads TGTGCCAGCAGTCGAACCGTTACAGGGCCAGGCGAGCAGTACTTC. It yields the protein CASSRTVTGPGEQYF. This chain connects TRBV2 to TRBJ2-7; perhaps TRBD1 as D (6 bases). The CDR3 is made up of 15 amino acids. Germline CDR1 SNHLY, CDR2 FYNNEI. Between the trimmed V and J ends, which lost 5 bases and 6 bases, there was a span of 20 bases.

This chain connects TRBV18 to TRBJ2-5; 9 bases align to TRBD1. The CDR3 spans 16 residues. Germline values: CDR1 KGHSH, CDR2 LQKENI. The V gene end was trimmed by 4 bases and the J gene end by 4 bases; junction bases not matched to a gene: 10. The CDR3 DNA reads as TGTGCCAGCTCACTGGCGGGACAGGGCCTTGCAGAGACCCAGTACTTC. Encoded protein: CASSLAGQGLAETQYF.

The chain recombines TRBV20-1 with TRBJ2-7; D remains unclear. The V end lost 3 bases, the J end lost 2 bases, and 11 bases lay between the germline ends. This CDR3 has 13 amino acids. Germline CDR1 is DFQATT and CDR2 is SNEGSKA (reference sequence). The CDR3 nucleotides read TGCAGTGCTAGTGGGCGGAACCCCTACGAGCAGTACTTC. This codes for CSASGRNPYEQYF.

The V and J genes are TRBV27 and TRBJ2-7; tentatively, D is TRBD2 (5 bases). Germline CDR1 and CDR2: MNHEY and SMNVEV (reference sequence). CDR3 length: 15 residues. Trimming took 3 bases from V and 3 from J, leaving 15 bases between them. Here the CDR3 reads CASSFSSSNVYEQYF. CDR3 in DNA: TGTGCCAGCAGTTTTTCTAGCAGCAATGTCTACGAGCAGTACTTC.

The rearrangement links TRBV5-6 to TRBJ2-7; a weak D match, TRBD2 (5 bases). Trimming stripped 1 base from V and 0 bases from J, with 23 bases between. Germline V gene lookup returns CDR1 SGHDT and CDR2 YYEEEE. This CDR3 contains 19 residues. DNA for the CDR3: TGTGCCAGCAGCTTGAACGGAGGACCCTCGAGAGGACCCTCCTACGAGCAGTACTTC. Its protein is CASSLNGGPSRGPSYEQYF. The whole variable domain, filled in from reference TRBV5-6 and TRBJ2-7, reads DAGVTQSPTHLIKTRGQQVTLRCSPKSGHDTVSWYQQALGQGPQFIFQYYEEEERQRGNFPDRFSGHQFPNYSSELNVNALLLGDSALYLCASSLNGGPSRGPSYEQYFGPGTRLTVT.

This clone has just one count. The chain recombines TRBV18 with TRBJ1-1; D not resolved. Germline V gives CDR1 KGHSH, CDR2 LQKENI. Deletions cut 3 bases from V and 4 bases from J, with 3 bases between. The CDR3 sequence is 11 residues long. The CDR3 protein is CASSPLTEAFF. CDR3 in DNA: TGTGCCAGCTCACCCCTCACTGAAGCTTTCTTT. The variable domain in full, with the rest retrieved from reference TRBV18 and TRBJ1-1, is NAGVMQNPRHLVRRRGQEARLRCSPMKGHSHVYWYRQLPEEGLKFMVYLQKENIIDESGMPKERFSAEFPKEGPSILRIQQVVRGDSAAYFCASSPLTEAFFGQGTRLTVV.

The V gene is TRBV5-5, the J gene TRBJ1-1, with 9 nucleotides matching TRBD1. Per germline, CDR1 SGHKS and CDR2 YYEKEE (reference sequence). The V and J ends lost 2 bases and 0 bases, in that order; junction bases with no gene match: 5. The CDR3 sequence is 16 residues long. CDR3 sequence: CASSLQGARVNTEAFF. The CDR3 DNA sequence: TGTGCCAGCAGCTTACAGGGGGCAAGGGTGAACACTGAAGCTTTCTTT.

The chain joins TRBV29-1 to TRBJ2-1; the match to TRBD2 covers 7 bases. The CDR3 is made up of 15 amino acids. Trimming took 1 base from V and 0 from J; bases not matched to a gene: 3. CDR1 is SQVTM and CDR2 is ANQGSEA in the germline V gene. This chain's CDR3 is CSVEGASGSYNEQFF. For the CDR3, the DNA is TGCAGCGTTGAAGGTGCTAGCGGCTCCTACAATGAGCAGTTCTTC.

This clone was seen a handful of times. The genes are TRBV5-5 and TRBJ1-6; D is unclear. V was trimmed by 0 bases and J by 3 bases, leaving 7 bases between them. The CDR3 has 15 amino acids. The germline V gene encodes CDR1 SGHKS and CDR2 YYEKEE (reference sequence). The CDR3 nucleotides are TGTGCCAGCAGCTTGGACCGACTCTATAATTCACCCCTCCACTTT. Amino acids: CASSLDRLYNSPLHF.

Notes on this clone: Germline is not matched at one junction end, which may reflect a read error. Written as DNA, the CDR3 is TGTGCTAGCAGCTTTGGGGACAGGGGGGTTTACGAGCAGTACTTC. Encoded protein: CASSFGDRGVYEQYF. V usage is TRBV7-7 and J usage is TRBJ2-7, with TRBD1 matching over 11 bases. CDR3 length equals 15 residues. Germline V gives CDR1 SSHAT, CDR2 FNYEAQ (reference sequence).

The rearrangement joins TRBV7-2 to TRBJ1-5; tentative D call: TRBD1 (6 bases). The ends were cut back, 4 bases at V and 2 bases at J, with 18 bases in the middle. CDR3 length equals 17 residues. Per germline, CDR1 SGHTA and CDR2 FQGNSA. The CDR3 protein is CASSSPTGGRGNQPQHF. The DNA of the CDR3 is TGTGCCAGCAGCTCCCCGACAGGCGGAAGGGGCAATCAGCCCCAGCATTTT.

CDR3 in DNA: TGTGCCAGCAGTTCTAGCGGGGGACCCTACGAGCAGTACTTC. This encodes CASSSSGGPYEQYF. The chain is built from TRBV27 and TRBJ2-7, with 10 bases aligning to TRBD2. Germline V gives CDR1 MNHEY, CDR2 SMNVEV (reference sequence). V lost 4 bases and J lost 2; bases outside the gene matches: 2. The CDR3 is 14 residues long.

The chain employs TRBV7-2 and TRBJ1-6; D not certain. Germline CDR1 is SGHTA and CDR2 is FQGNSA. The CDR3 is made up of 14 amino acids. The V end lost 1 base, the J end lost 11 bases, and 12 bases lay between the germline ends. The CDR3 coding sequence is TGTGCCAGCAGCTTAGGAGCGTGGAGGGCACCCCTCCACTTT. It translates to CASSLGAWRAPLHF.

The chain couples TRBV7-8 to TRBJ2-7; 7 bases match TRBD2. The CDR3 runs 16 residues. The germline V gene encodes CDR1 SGHVS and CDR2 FQNEAQ. Unmatched junction bases numbered 15, after V lost 3 bases and J lost 7 bases. The CDR3 reads CASSLEIAGRFWEQYF. As DNA, the CDR3 is TGTGCCAGCAGCTTGGAAATAGCGGGCCGGTTCTGGGAGCAGTACTTC.

This chain uses TRBV23-1 with TRBJ2-7; no reliable D call. TRBV23-1 is classed as an ORF, of uncertain function. The CDR3 loop spans 21 amino acids. Trimming removed 0 bases from V and 0 bases from J, with 27 bases in between. CDR3 amino acids: CASSQSFESITSGTNSYEQYF. In DNA form, the CDR3 reads TGCGCCAGCAGTCAATCATTCGAGTCAATCACGTCAGGTACCAACTCCTACGAGCAGTACTTC.

This clone has only one observation. This chain connects TRBV18 to TRBJ1-3, with D possibly being TRBD1 (5 bases). The CDR3 loop spans 15 amino acids. V was cut by 1 base and J by 7 bases, with 14 bases left in between. CDR1 KGHSH and CDR2 LQKENI come from the germline V gene. CDR3 in DNA: TGTGCCAGCTCACCACGGGCCGGGGGGAGCAACACCATATATTTT. Its translation is CASSPRAGGSNTIYF.

This rearrangement joins TRBV12-3 or TRBV12-4 to TRBJ2-7; 8 bases map to TRBD1. The CDR3 length is 13 residues. V shed 6 bases and J 3 bases; nucleotides not matched to a gene: 4. CDR3 coding DNA: TGTGCCAGCAGACCGACAGGGGACTACGAGCAGTACTTC. Its protein is CASRPTGDYEQYF.

This clone was seen just once. This chain links TRBV7-6 with TRBJ2-4; D might be TRBD2 (6 bases). This CDR3 region has 11 residues. V lost 5 bases to trimming and J lost 8 bases, with 7 bases between them. CDR1 is SGHVS and CDR2 is FNYEAQ in the germline V gene. The CDR3: CASSTGDIQYF. CDR3 nucleotide sequence: TGTGCCAGCAGCACGGGAGACATTCAGTACTTC.

The V gene is TRBV19, the J gene TRBJ2-2, with 7 bases aligning to TRBD2. V shed 2 bases, J shed 1 base, and the junction held 1 base outside the gene matches. CDR3 length: 15 residues. Germline V CDR1 and CDR2: LNHDA, SQIVND (reference sequence). The CDR3 here is CASSITGGNTGELFF. Written as DNA, the CDR3 is TGTGCCAGTAGTATAACGGGGGGGAACACCGGGGAGCTGTTTTTT.

This chain joins TRBV7-9 and TRBJ2-1, with a possible D match to TRBD2 (7 bases). V shed 1 base and J shed 8 bases, with 12 bases lying between them. Germline CDR1 is SEHNR and CDR2 is FQNEAQ (reference sequence). CDR3 length: 14 residues. CDR3 in amino acids: CASSLGGGQDEQFF. The CDR3 DNA reads as TGTGCCAGCAGCTTAGGCGGGGGACAAGATGAGCAGTTCTTC.

This clone was picked up one time. The chain uses TRBV27 and TRBJ2-3; a weak D match, TRBD1 (6 bases). V gave up 4 bases and J gave up 8 bases, with 10 bases separating them. The CDR3 has 12 amino acids. Germline V gene sequence: CDR1 MNHEY, CDR2 SMNVEV (reference sequence). The CDR3 DNA reads TGTGCCAGCAGTTCCCAGGGGAGTACGCAGTATTTT. Amino acid sequence: CASSSQGSTQYF.

The chain carries TRBV7-2 and TRBJ1-5, with unresolved D. The V end was cut by 5 bases, the J end by 0 bases, with 8 bases between. The CDR3 runs to 14 residues. Germline values: CDR1 SGHTA, CDR2 FQGNSA. The DNA for the CDR3 is TGTGCCAGCAGCCACGGAGATAGCAATCAGCCCCAGCATTTT. It encodes CASSHGDSNQPQHF.

This chain links TRBV7-2 with TRBJ2-3, with TRBD2 matching 8 bases. Looked up from germline, CDR1 is SGHTA and CDR2 is FQGNSA. This CDR3 contains 15 residues. V shed 5 bases and J 3 bases; nucleotides not matched to a gene: 7. Here the CDR3 reads CASSLGGARTDTQYF. The CDR3 nucleotides are TGTGCCAGCAGCCTCGGGGGGGCTAGGACAGATACGCAGTATTTT.

J is TRBJ2-3 and V is TRBV2; D not certain. Looked up from germline, CDR1 is SNHLY and CDR2 is FYNNEI. V gave up 6 bases and J gave up 3 bases, with 7 bases separating them. This CDR3 comprises 12 residues. The CDR3 reads CASSFVTDTQYF. The CDR3 bases are TGTGCCAGCAGCTTCGTTACAGATACGCAGTATTTT.